The text below deals with one TCR beta chain. Its cognate antigen is unknown. A clone one base away is much larger, so this may be a read error. The data belong to a study of OX40 agonist ivuxolimab in advanced cancers. Study-level points and caveats: Researchers did not establish what antigens the expanded peripheral T cells target.

Germline lookup yields CDR1 LGHNA and CDR2 YSLEER. This CDR3 comprises 15 residues. Trimming at V came to 5 bases and at J to 3 bases, leaving 4 bases not matched to a gene. Sequencing used immunoSEQ multiplex PCR; TCRdb keeps in-frame clones, though not all of them. In the table there are fewer than 50,000 clones, roughly nine tenths of which are singletons. The origin of this receptor is an adult with an advanced solid tumor such as melanoma, head and neck, liver or kidney cancer. The material was CD4+ or CD8+ T cells sorted from blood, obtained in a trial of the OX40 agonist ivuxolimab. The genes are TRBV4-3 and TRBJ2-7; TRBD2 matches 13 bases. DNA for the CDR3: TGCGCCAGCAGCGAAACTAGCGGGGGGGTCTACGAGCAGTACTTC. Residues: CASSETSGGVYEQYF.